A single sample is the source of the 7 T cell receptor beta chains below, sequenced in a study of T-cell memory formation after mild COVID-19. TCRdb called the 5' RACE reads again in MiXCR, with one record for every CDR3 protein. The sample lists fewer than 450,000 distinct CDR3 sequences, more than 20% occurring once. Source material: PBMCs or a T cell subset sorted from them (not recorded which). These receptors originate from an adult woman who had mild COVID-19 (a few samples of this study predate the infection). Cell type and time point are not known.

There are a few counts of this clonotype. The chain carries TRBV7-9 and TRBJ1-1; tentative D call: TRBD1 (6 bases). Germline V CDR1 and CDR2: SEHNR, FQNEAQ (reference sequence). There are 16 residues in the CDR3. Trimming shortened V by 2 bases and J by 5 bases, and 18 bases separated the two germline ends. The CDR3 region is CASSLTPQGRWTEAFF. The CDR3 bases are TGTGCCAGCAGCTTAACCCCTCAGGGGAGGTGGACTGAAGCTTTCTTT.

The rearrangement links TRBV24-1 to TRBJ2-1; weak D call: TRBD2 (5 bases). Germline V gene data show CDR1 as KGHDR and CDR2 as SFDVKD. CDR3 size: 12 residues. V dropped 7 bases and J dropped 10 bases, with 13 bases sitting between them. CDR3 DNA sequence: TGTGCCACCAGCCACGGGGTAAAGGAGCAGTTCTTC. This codes for CATSHGVKEQFF.

The chain has TRBV30 and TRBJ2-1, with a weak D call TRBD2 (5 bases). The CDR3 totals 12 residues. V lost 2 bases and J 6 bases, leaving 8 bases between the germline ends. CDR1 is GTSNPN, CDR2 SVGIG, per germline (reference sequence). In DNA form, the CDR3 reads TGTGCCTGGAGTAAAGGACTCAATGAGCAGTTCTTC. Translated: CAWSKGLNEQFF.

The V and J genes are TRBV5-1 and TRBJ2-3, with no clear D. V dropped 0 bases and J dropped 0 bases, with 8 bases sitting between them. The CDR3 covers 15 residues. The germline V gene has CDR1 SGHRS and CDR2 YFSETQ. The CDR3 spells CASSLGFSSTDTQYF. CDR3 bases: TGCGCCAGCAGCTTGGGATTCTCTAGCACAGATACGCAGTATTTT.

The chain uses TRBV4-1 and TRBJ2-7, with a possible D match to TRBD1 (6 bases). The CDR3 runs to 17 residues. Germline assignment: CDR1 MGHRA and CDR2 YSYEKL. The V end lost 1 base, the J end lost 3 bases, and 19 bases lay between the germline ends. The CDR3 DNA reads TGCGCCAGCAGCCAAGGTCGTAGACAGGTTCTCGACTACGAGCAGTACTTC. Protein sequence: CASSQGRRQVLDYEQYF.

This clonotype was observed a handful of times. The rearrangement joins TRBV29-1 to TRBJ2-3; 8 nucleotides align to TRBD2. After removal of 4 bases from V and 1 base from J, the junction contained 16 bases not matched to a gene. Germline-derived CDR1 and CDR2 are SQVTM and ANQGSEA. CDR3 size: 18 residues. The CDR3 DNA is TGCAGCGTTGGAAGAGGGCTCGGGAGCGGGGGACGCACAGATACGCAGTATTTT. Its protein product is CSVGRGLGSGGRTDTQYF.

This chain joins TRBV27 and TRBJ2-2, with D hard to call. With 0 bases removed from V and 3 bases from J, the gap between germline ends came to 5 bases. The germline V gene has CDR1 MNHEY and CDR2 SMNVEV (reference sequence). The CDR3 loop spans 14 amino acids. The CDR3 spells CASSLSRYTGELFF. The CDR3 nucleotides read TGTGCCAGCAGTTTATCACGATACACCGGGGAGCTGTTTTTT.